This T cell receptor beta chain was retrieved from a study of regulatory T cells in long-lasting Graves disease. The authors built TCR beta libraries using iRepertoire HTBI primers and Arm-PCR of CDR3 regions. One entry per CDR3 protein results from TCRdb running MiXCR on the multiplex PCR reads. This table has 620,000 or so distinct CDR3 sequences, approximately 15% appearing once. The time point: newly diagnosed GD, antithyroid drugs for less than 3 months. Generation of the TCR library employed RNA extracted from PBMCs. An endocrinology department in Xi'an, China, recruited the patients. Germline CDR1 is MNHEY and CDR2 is SVGEGT. The CDR3 sequence is 13 residues long. V was trimmed by 9 bases and J by 7 bases, leaving 16 bases between them. This clonotype has just a few counts. The sample also formed part of further work on T cells in Graves' hyperthyroidism and ophthalmopathy.

J is TRBJ1-5 and V is TRBV6-2 or TRBV6-3, with D possibly TRBD1 on 5 matching bases. This TCR was recovered from a woman aged 25 to 39 with Graves disease. The specimen was peripheral blood mononuclear cells (PBMCs), collected at new diagnosis, from a patient treated with antithyroid drugs. DNA of the CDR3: TGTGCCAGTTTCCGGGACCGCGGCCAGCCCCAGCATTTT. Translating it yields CASFRDRGQPQHF.